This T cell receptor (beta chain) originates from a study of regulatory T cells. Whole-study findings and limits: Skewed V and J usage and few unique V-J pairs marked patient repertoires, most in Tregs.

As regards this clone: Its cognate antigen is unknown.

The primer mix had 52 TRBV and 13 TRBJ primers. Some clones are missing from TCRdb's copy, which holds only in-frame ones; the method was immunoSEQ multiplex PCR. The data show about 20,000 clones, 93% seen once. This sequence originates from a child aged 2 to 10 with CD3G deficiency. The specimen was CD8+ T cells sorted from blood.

Here the CDR3 reads CASSWGGTVGDIQYF. Here the CDR3 DNA reads TGTGCCAGCAGTTGGGGAGGGACAGTTGGGGACATTCAGTACTTC. The chain combines TRBV27 with TRBJ2-4; TRBD1 or TRBD2 may be the D gene (7 bases each). Deletions cut 4 bases from V and 8 bases from J, with 18 bases between. The CDR3 is made up of 15 amino acids. Germline CDR1 MNHEY, CDR2 SMNVEV (reference sequence).